The 7 T cell receptor beta chains presented below share a single source sample, sequenced in a study of blood T cell repertoires in COVID-19. Data came from immunoSEQ multiplex PCR; TCRdb stores just in-frame clones and leaves some out. The data hold about 300,000 clones, with nearly 90% observed a single time. Sequenced input: peripheral blood. The receptors derive from a woman aged 25 to 39 with COVID-19, enrolled during active disease.

The rearrangement joins TRBV6-6 to TRBJ1-4, with 7 bases lining up with TRBD1. Germline V gene data show CDR1 as MNHNY and CDR2 as SVGAGI (reference sequence). The CDR3 is 16 residues long. J lost 4 bases, V lost 5 bases, and 10 bases had no gene match. DNA of the CDR3: TGTGCCAGCAGTCGAACCCTACAGGGGAATAATGAAAAACTGTTTTTT. Encoded protein: CASSRTLQGNNEKLFF.

This clone was counted once. The chain uses TRBV7-9 and TRBJ2-4; TRBD1 is a possible D gene (6 bases). CDR3 length equals 15 residues. Trimming pared 2 bases from V and 8 bases from J, leaving 16 bases between. The germline CDR1 and CDR2 sequences are SEHNR and FQNEAQ (reference sequence). This CDR3 is CASSLRDIYLDIQYF. The CDR3 DNA follows: TGTGCCAGCAGCTTACGGGACATCTACCTAGACATTCAGTACTTC.

This clone was observed a few times. The chain links TRBV3-1 (or the pseudogene TRBV3-2) to TRBJ1-2; 8 nucleotides agree with TRBD1. Trimming cost V 3 bases and J 8 bases; bases outside gene matches: 5. Germline values: CDR1 LGHDT, CDR2 YNNKEL (reference sequence). The CDR3 spans 13 residues. The CDR3 reads CASSQGQAMGYTF. The CDR3, as DNA: TGTGCCAGCAGCCAGGGACAGGCTATGGGCTACACCTTC.

The CDR3 loop is CASSSQGNTEAFF. The CDR3 DNA sequence: TGTGCCAGCAGCTCACAGGGTAACACTGAAGCTTTCTTT. The chain is built from TRBV5-5 and TRBJ1-1; tentative D call: TRBD1 (6 bases). V lost 3 bases to trimming and J lost 2 bases, with 8 bases between them. The CDR3 sequence is 13 residues long. Germline V gives CDR1 SGHKS, CDR2 YYEKEE (reference sequence).

The chain links TRBV5-1 to TRBJ2-6; D remains unclear. V was trimmed by 6 bases and J by 4 bases, leaving 8 bases between them. The CDR3 has 13 residues. In germline, CDR1 is SGHRS, CDR2 YFSETQ. The CDR3 spells CASMAPGANVLTF. Written as DNA, the CDR3 is TGCGCCAGCATGGCCCCGGGGGCCAACGTCCTGACTTTC.

The V call is TRBV19, the J call TRBJ1-1; 8 nucleotides agree with TRBD1. Germline V gene data show CDR1 as LNHDA and CDR2 as SQIVND (reference sequence). The CDR3 is 14 amino acids. Trimming removed 5 bases from V and 4 bases from J; junction bases left unmatched: 6. In DNA form, the CDR3 reads TGTGCCAGTAGTTGGACAGGGTGGAGCACTGAAGCTTTCTTT. It is translated as CASSWTGWSTEAFF.

The V gene is TRBV29-1, the J gene TRBJ1-2; D may be TRBD1 (6 bases). The CDR3 extends over 16 amino acids. V lost 0 bases, J lost 8 bases, and 22 bases lay in between. The germline V gene has CDR1 SQVTM and CDR2 ANQGSEA. The CDR3 nucleotides are TGCAGCGTTGAAGATAGGGTTATAGGGGGGGCGAAAGGCTACACCTTC. The encoded protein is CSVEDRVIGGAKGYTF.